This T cell receptor (beta chain) was found in a study of shared clonotypes between healthy human individuals. Germline-derived CDR1 and CDR2 are SSHAT and FNYEAQ (reference sequence). CDR3 length: 15 residues. V gave up 5 bases and J gave up 8 bases; unmatched junction bases: 5. Some clones are missing from TCRdb's copy, which holds only in-frame ones; the method was immunoSEQ multiplex PCR. The top ten hold under 13% of the sample, which has 300,000 or so clones, around 67% seen once. This TCR derives from a man younger than 45 in good health. The sample was memory CD4+ T cells sorted from blood. Subset reported: CD45RA-negative fraction. This chain links TRBV7-7 with TRBJ2-1; TRBD2 aligns across 14 bases. The CDR3 DNA is TGTGCCAGCAGCCTCGGGACTAGCGGGAGTTATGAGCAGTTCTTC. This codes for CASSLGTSGSYEQFF.